This T cell receptor (beta chain) was captured in a study of T cells in Graves' hyperthyroidism and ophthalmopathy. The J segment lost 2 bases and the V segment lost 8 bases, leaving 8 bases of the junction unmatched. This CDR3 has 14 amino acids. CDR1 is MNHNS and CDR2 is SASEGT in the germline V gene. Amplified TCR beta CDR3 regions derived from RNA transcripts. The HTBI primer set was used in a first-round RT-PCR of the TCR CDR3. Using its own MiXCR run on the multiplex PCR reads, TCRdb lists one record per CDR3 protein. The table has about 600,000 distinct CDR3 sequences, about a sixth seen once. The TCR was taken from a woman aged 40 to 49 with Graves' ophthalmopathy. The rearrangement uses TRBV6-1 and TRBJ2-7; 8 nucleotides line up with TRBD2. The sequenced material came from blood. The CDR3 loop reads CASAGAGVTYEQYF. The CDR3 DNA reads as TGTGCCAGCGCGGGAGCGGGGGTGACCTACGAGCAGTACTTC.